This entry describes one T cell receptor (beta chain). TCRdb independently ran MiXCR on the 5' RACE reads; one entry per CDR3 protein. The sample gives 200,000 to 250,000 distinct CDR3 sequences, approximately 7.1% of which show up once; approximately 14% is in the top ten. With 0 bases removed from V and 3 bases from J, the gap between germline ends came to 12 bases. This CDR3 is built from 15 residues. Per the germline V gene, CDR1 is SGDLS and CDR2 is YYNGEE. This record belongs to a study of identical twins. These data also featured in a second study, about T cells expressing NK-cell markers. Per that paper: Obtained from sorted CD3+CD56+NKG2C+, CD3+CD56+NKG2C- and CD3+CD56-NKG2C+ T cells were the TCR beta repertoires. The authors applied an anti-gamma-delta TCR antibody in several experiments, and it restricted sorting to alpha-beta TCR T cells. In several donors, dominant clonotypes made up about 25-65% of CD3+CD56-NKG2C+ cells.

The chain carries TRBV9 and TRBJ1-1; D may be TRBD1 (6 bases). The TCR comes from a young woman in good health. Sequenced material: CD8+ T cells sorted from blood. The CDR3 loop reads CASSVGAGVDTEAFF. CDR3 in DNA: TGTGCCAGCAGCGTAGGGGCAGGGGTGGACACTGAAGCTTTCTTT.